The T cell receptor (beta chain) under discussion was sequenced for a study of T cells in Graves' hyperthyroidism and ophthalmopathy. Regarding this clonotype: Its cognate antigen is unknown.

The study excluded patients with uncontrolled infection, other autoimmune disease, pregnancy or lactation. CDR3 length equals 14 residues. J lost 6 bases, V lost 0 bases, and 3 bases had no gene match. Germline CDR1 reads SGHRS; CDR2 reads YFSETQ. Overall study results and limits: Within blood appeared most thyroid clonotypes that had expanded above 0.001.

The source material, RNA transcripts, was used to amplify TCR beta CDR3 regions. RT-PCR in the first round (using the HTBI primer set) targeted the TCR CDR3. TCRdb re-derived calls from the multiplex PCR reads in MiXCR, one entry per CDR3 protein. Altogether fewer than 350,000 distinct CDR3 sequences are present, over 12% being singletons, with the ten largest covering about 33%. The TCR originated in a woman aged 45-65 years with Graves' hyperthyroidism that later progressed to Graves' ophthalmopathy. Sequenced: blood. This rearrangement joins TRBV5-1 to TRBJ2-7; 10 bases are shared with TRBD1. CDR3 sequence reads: CASSLEGTGAEQYF. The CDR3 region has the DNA TGCGCCAGCAGCTTGGAGGGGACAGGGGCCGAGCAGTACTTC. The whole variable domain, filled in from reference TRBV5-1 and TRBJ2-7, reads KAGVTQTPRYLIKTRGQQVTLSCSPISGHRSVSWYQQTPGQGLQFLFEYFSETQRNKGNFPGRFSGRQFSNSRSEMNVSTLELGDSALYLCASSLEGTGAEQYFGPGTRLTVT.